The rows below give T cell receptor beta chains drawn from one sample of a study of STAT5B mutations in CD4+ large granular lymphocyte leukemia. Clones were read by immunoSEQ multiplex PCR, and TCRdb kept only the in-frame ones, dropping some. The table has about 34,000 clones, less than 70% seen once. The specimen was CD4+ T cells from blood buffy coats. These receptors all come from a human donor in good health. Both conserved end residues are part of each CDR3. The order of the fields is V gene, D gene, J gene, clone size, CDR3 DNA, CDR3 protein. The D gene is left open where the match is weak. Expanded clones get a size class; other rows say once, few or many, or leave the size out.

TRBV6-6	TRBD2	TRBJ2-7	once	TGTGCCAGCAGTCCAACTAGCGGGGGGTTGGTTGAGCAGTACTTC	CASSPTSGGLVEQYF
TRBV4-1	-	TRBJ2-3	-	TGCGCCAGCAGCCACCCCCGCGATACGCAGTATTTT	CASSHPRDTQYF
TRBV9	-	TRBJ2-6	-	TGTGCCAGCAGCGTAGGGGGAACTGGGGCCAACGTCCTGACTTTC	CASSVGGTGANVLTF
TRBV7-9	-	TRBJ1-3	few	TGTGCCAGTTCGGGAAACACCATATATTTT	CASSGNTIYF
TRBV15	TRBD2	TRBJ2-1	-	TGTGCCACCAGCAGCATTCTTGGGACTAGCGGGGGGGCCGATTACAATGAGCAGTTCTTC	CATSSILGTSGGADYNEQFF
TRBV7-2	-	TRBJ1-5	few	TGTGCCAGCAGCTTATATCTAGCGGGACAGCCCCAGCATTTT	CASSLYLAGQPQHF
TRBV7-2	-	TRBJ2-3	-	TGTGCCAGCAGCGGCGGGGGCTTGAGAGATACGCAGTATTTT	CASSGGGLRDTQYF
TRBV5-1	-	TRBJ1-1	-	TGCGCCAGCAGCTTGGAAGCTGGGAACACTGAAGCTTTCTTT	CASSLEAGNTEAFF
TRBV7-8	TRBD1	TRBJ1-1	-	TGTGCCAGCAGAGCTAGAGAAGGACAGGGGAACACTGAAGCTTTCTTT	CASRAREGQGNTEAFF
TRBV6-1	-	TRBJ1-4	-	TGTGCCAGCAGTGGGGAAGGTTACGCCAGCCAAAATGAAAAACTGTTTTTT	CASSGEGYASQNEKLFF
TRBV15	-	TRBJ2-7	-	TGTGCCACCAGCAGAGATATAGGGACCTACGAGCAGTACTTC	CATSRDIGTYEQYF
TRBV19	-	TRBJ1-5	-	TGTGCCAGTAGTATCGAGGGAGTGGGCAATCAGCCCCAGCATTTT	CASSIEGVGNQPQHF
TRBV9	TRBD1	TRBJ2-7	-	TGTGCCAGCAGCGTAACCGGGACAGGGGAATTTTACGAGCAGTACTTC	CASSVTGTGEFYEQYF
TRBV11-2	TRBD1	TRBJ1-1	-	TGTGCCAGCAGCCGACAGGGGACTGAAGCTTTCTTT	CASSRQGTEAFF
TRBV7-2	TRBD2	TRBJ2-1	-	TGTGCCAGCAGCACCGGACTAGCGGGGGTGAATGAGCAGTTCTTC	CASSTGLAGVNEQFF
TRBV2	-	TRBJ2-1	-	TGTGCCAGCAGTGACGGCAGGGTAATTTCTCTTGGGCAGTTCTTC	CASSDGRVISLGQFF
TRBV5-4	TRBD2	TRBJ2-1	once	TGTGCCAGCAGCTTGACCGGGACTAGAGGACATGAGCAGTTCTTC	CASSLTGTRGHEQFF